This TCR beta chain was observed in a study of T cells in Graves' hyperthyroidism and ophthalmopathy. RNA transcripts provided the source from which TCR beta CDR3 regions were amplified. HTBI primers drove first-round RT-PCR of the TCR CDR3. MiXCR, applied by TCRdb to the multiplex PCR reads, yields one record per CDR3 protein. The sample lists some 360,000 distinct CDR3 sequences; about 14% were seen once. With V trimmed by 6 bases and J by 4 bases, 5 bases remained unmatched. This CDR3 region has 14 residues. The V gene is TRBV12-3 or TRBV12-4, the J gene TRBJ1-2, with TRBD1 matching 10 bases. The receptor was isolated from a woman aged 60-70 years with Graves' hyperthyroidism. Sequencing was performed on blood. This chain's CDR3 is CASRLRQGAYGYTF. CDR3 in DNA: TGTGCCAGCAGACTTAGACAGGGGGCCTATGGCTACACCTTC.